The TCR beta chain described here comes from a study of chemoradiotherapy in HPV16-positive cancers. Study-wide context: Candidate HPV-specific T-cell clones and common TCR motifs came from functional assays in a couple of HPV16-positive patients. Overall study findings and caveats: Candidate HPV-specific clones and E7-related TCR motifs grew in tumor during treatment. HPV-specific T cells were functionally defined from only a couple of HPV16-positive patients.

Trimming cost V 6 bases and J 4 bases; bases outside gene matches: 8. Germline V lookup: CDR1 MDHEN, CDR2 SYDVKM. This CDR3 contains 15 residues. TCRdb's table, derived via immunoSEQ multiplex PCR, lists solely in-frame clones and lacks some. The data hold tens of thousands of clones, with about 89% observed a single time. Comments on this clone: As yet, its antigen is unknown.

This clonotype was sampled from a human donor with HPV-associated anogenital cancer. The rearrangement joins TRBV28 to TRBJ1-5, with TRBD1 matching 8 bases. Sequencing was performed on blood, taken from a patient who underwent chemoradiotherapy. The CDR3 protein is CASSSGQGGNQPQHF. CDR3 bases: TGTGCCAGCAGCTCCGGACAGGGAGGAAATCAGCCCCAGCATTTT.